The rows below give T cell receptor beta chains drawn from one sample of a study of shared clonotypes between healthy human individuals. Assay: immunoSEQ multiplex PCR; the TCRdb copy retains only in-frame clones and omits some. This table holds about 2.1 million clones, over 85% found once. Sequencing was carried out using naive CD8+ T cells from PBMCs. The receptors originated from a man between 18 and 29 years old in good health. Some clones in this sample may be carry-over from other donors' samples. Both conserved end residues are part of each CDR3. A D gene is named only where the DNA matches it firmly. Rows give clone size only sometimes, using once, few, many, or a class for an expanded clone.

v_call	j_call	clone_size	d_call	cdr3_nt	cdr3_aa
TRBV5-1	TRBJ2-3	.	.	TGCGCCAGCCTCCCCTCCGGGAACACTCGCGGCACAGATACGCAGTATTTT	CASLPSGNTRGTDTQYF
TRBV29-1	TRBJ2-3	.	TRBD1	TGCAGCGCCCAAGCCCTAGCAGGGACAGGGTGGACAGATACGCAGTATTTT	CSAQALAGTGWTDTQYF
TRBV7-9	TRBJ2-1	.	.	TGTGCCAGCAGTCCTCTTGGGAAATCCTACAATGAGCAGTTCTTC	CASSPLGKSYNEQFF
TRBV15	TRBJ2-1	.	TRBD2	TGTGCCACCAGCGTTAGCGGGAATTCCTACAATGAGCAGTTCTTC	CATSVSGNSYNEQFF
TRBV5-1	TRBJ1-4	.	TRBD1	TGCGCCAGCAGGGAAGTCCCTAGACAGGGCGGAAATGAAAAACTGTTTTTT	CASREVPRQGGNEKLFF
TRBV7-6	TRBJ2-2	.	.	TGTGCCAGCAGCTTAGAAATGGGATTTCACAGGGAGCTGTTTTTT	CASSLEMGFHRELFF
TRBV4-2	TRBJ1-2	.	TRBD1	TGTGCCAGCAGCCAAAAGGGTCCCGGACAGGGGGCTGATGGCTACACCTTC	CASSQKGPGQGADGYTF
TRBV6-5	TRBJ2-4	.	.	TGTGCCAGCAGTTCGACGAGGGGTGACATTCAGTACTTC	CASSSTRGDIQYF
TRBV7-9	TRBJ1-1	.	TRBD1	TGTGCCAGCAGCTCGCAGGGACAGCCGAACACTGAAGCTTTCTTT	CASSSQGQPNTEAFF
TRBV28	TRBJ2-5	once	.	TGTGCCAGCAGTCCTCAGGGAGCTCACCAAGAGACCCAGTACTTC	CASSPQGAHQETQYF
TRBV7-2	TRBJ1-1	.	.	TGTGCCAGCAGTACCAGGGGACACATGAACACTGAAGCTTTCTTT	CASSTRGHMNTEAFF
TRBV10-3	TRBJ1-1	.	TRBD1	TGTGCCATCAGTGATCCGGGACAGGGCGATGAAGCTTTCTTT	CAISDPGQGDEAFF
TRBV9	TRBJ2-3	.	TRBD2	TGTGCCAGCAGCCCGGCCGGCGGGAGCCCCACAGATACGCAGTATTTT	CASSPAGGSPTDTQYF
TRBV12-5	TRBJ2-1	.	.	TGTGCTAGTGGTTTGGTACGTCTGAGCGGAGAAGACAATGAGCAGTTCTTC	CASGLVRLSGEDNEQFF
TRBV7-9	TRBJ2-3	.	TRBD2	TGTGCCAGCAGCTTAAGGGTCGGCGGGCGGCGGGAGGCGGTGGATACGCAGTATTTT	CASSLRVGGRREAVDTQYF
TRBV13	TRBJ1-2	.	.	TGTGCCAGCAGCCCCCCGGTAGAGCATGGCTACACCTTC	CASSPPVEHGYTF
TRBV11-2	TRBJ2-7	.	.	TGTGCCAGCAGCTCCCGCCAGGGGAGATTTTCCGAGCAGTACTTC	CASSSRQGRFSEQYF
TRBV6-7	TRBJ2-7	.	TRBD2	TGTGCCAGCAGTTCAAGACTAGCGGTCCTATCCTACGAGCAGTACTTC	CASSSRLAVLSYEQYF
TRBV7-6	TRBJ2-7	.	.	TGTGCCAGCAGCTTAGCAGGGGGTACCTACGAGCAGTACTTC	CASSLAGGTYEQYF
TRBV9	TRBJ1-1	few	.	TGTGCCAGCAGCCCGAGCATGAACACTGAAGCTTTCTTT	CASSPSMNTEAFF
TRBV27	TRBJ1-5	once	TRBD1	TGTGCCAGCAGTTCCTCGGGACAGGGACTGTATAGCAATCAGCCCCAGCATTTT	CASSSSGQGLYSNQPQHF
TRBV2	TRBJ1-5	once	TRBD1	TGTGCCAGCAGTGAAGGGGACAGGGGAAATCAGCCCCAGCATTTT	CASSEGDRGNQPQHF
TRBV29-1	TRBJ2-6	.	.	TGCAGCGTTGAAGTAGGCGCCAGATCTGGGGCCAACGTCCTGACTTTC	CSVEVGARSGANVLTF
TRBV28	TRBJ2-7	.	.	TGTGCCAGCAGCCCAGGGCGGGAAGGGGTAGGCGAGCAGTACTTC	CASSPGREGVGEQYF
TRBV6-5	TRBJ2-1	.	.	TGTGCCAGCAGGTCACGGGGGAGCTCCTACAATGAGCAGTTCTTC	CASRSRGSSYNEQFF
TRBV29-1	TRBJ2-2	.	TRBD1	TGCAGCGTTCGGACAGGGATCACCGGGGAGCTGTTTTTT	CSVRTGITGELFF
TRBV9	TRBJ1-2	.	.	TGTGCCAGCAGCGAACCGTCGCAACAGGGCCCACTTAACTATGGCTACACCTTC	CASSEPSQQGPLNYGYTF
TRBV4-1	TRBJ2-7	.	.	TGCGCCAGCAGCCCCCGGGCCCCCGGGGGCTACGAGCAGTACTTC	CASSPRAPGGYEQYF
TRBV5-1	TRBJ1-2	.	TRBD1	TGCGCCAGCAGCTTGGCAGAGGGACAGGGAGGCTATGGCTACACCTTC	CASSLAEGQGGYGYTF
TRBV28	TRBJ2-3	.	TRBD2	TGTGCCAGCGCTTATGGCGGGAGGTTCGATACGCAGTATTTT	CASAYGGRFDTQYF
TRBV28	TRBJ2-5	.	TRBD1	TGTGCCAGCAGTTCTCTGACAGGGGAAAAGACCCAGTACTTC	CASSSLTGEKTQYF
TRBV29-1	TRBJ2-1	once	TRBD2	TGCAGCGTTGAAGTCACCGGGACTAGCGGGAGTAGGGAGTCGTCCTACAATGAGCAGTTCTTC	CSVEVTGTSGSRESSYNEQFF
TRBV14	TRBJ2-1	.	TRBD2	TGTGCCAGCAGCCCCCCTCTAGCGGTAACCTACAATGAGCAGTTCTTC	CASSPPLAVTYNEQFF
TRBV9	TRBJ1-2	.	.	TGTGCCAGCAGCGTAGGCGGGGACACCTATGGCTACACCTTC	CASSVGGDTYGYTF
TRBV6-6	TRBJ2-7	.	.	TGTGCCAGCAGTTACGGTATCTACGAGCAGTACTTC	CASSYGIYEQYF
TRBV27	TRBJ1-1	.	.	TGTGCCAGCAGTTTATCGGGAGGGATTCCTGAAGCTTTCTTT	CASSLSGGIPEAFF
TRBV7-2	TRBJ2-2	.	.	TGTGCCAGCAGCTTAGCCCCTGCGGACGGGGAGCTGTTTTTT	CASSLAPADGELFF
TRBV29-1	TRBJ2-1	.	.	TGCAGCGCCCTGGATGGGGAGCAGTTCTTC	CSALDGEQFF
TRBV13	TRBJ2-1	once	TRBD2	TGTGCCAGCAGACCTTCGGGGGGCTACAATGAGCAGTTCTTC	CASRPSGGYNEQFF
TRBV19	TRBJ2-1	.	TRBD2	TGTGCCAGTAGCCGACTAGCGGCTGACAATGAGCAGTTCTTC	CASSRLAADNEQFF
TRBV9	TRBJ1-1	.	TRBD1	TGTGCCAGCAGCCTTGGGGACAGGGGCACTGAAGCTTTCTTT	CASSLGDRGTEAFF
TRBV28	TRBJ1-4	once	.	TGTGCCAGCAGTTTGGGGGGCTGGGAAAAACTGTTTTTT	CASSLGGWEKLFF